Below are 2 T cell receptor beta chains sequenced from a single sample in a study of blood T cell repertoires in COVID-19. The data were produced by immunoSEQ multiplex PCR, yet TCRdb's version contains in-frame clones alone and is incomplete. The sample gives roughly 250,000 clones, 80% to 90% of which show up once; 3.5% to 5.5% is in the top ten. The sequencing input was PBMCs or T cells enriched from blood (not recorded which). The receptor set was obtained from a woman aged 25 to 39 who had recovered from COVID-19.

The DNA for the CDR3 is TGTGCCAGCAGTCGGGGTGAGCAGTTCTTC. Translation: CASSRGEQFF. The chain employs TRBV28 and TRBJ2-1, with a possible D match to TRBD2 (5 bases). Trimming removed 5 bases from V and 9 bases from J, with 5 bases in between. The CDR3 runs to 10 residues. In germline, CDR1 is MDHEN, CDR2 SYDVKM.

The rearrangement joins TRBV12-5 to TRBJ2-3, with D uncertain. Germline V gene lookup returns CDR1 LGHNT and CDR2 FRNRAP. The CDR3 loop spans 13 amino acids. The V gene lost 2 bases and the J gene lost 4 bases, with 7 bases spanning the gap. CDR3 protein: CASGLFPADTQYF. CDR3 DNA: TGTGCTAGTGGTTTGTTCCCCGCAGATACGCAGTATTTT.